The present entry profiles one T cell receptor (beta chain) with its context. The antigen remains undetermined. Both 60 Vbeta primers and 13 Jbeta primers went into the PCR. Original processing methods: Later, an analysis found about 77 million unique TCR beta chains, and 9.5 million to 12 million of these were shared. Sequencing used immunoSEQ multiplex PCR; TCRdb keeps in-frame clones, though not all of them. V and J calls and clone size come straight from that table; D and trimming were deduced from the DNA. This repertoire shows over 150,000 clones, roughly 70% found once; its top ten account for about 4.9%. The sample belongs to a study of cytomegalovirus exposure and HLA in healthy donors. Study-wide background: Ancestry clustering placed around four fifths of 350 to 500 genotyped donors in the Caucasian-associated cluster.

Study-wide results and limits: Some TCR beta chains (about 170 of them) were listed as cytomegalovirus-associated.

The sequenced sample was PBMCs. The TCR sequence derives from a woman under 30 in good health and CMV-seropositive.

The CDR3 loop is CASSLLSPEAFF. For the CDR3, the DNA is TGTGCCAGCAGTTTATTATCCCCTGAAGCTTTCTTT. This chain links TRBV27 with TRBJ1-1; unclear D gene. CDR3 length equals 12 residues. V was shortened by 1 base and J by 6 bases, with 6 bases between the two germline ends. Germline values: CDR1 MNHEY, CDR2 SMNVEV (reference sequence).